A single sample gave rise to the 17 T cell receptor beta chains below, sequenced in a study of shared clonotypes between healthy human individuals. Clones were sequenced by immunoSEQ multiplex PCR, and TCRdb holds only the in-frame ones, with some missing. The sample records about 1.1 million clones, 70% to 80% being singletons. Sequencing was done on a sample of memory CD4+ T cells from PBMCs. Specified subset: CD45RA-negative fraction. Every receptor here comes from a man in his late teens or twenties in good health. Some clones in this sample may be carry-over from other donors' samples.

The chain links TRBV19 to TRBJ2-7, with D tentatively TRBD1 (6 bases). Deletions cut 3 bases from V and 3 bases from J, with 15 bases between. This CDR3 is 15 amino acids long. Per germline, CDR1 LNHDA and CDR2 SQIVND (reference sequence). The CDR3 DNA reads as TGTGCCAGTAGTATCGCCAGGGGATCTGGCTACGAGCAGTACTTC. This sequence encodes CASSIARGSGYEQYF.

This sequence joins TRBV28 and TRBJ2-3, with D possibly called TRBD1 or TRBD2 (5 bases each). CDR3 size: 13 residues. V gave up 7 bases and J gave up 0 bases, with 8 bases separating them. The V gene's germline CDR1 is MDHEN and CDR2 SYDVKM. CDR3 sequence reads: CASNRDSTDTQYF. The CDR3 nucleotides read TGTGCCAGCAACCGGGACAGCACAGATACGCAGTATTTT.

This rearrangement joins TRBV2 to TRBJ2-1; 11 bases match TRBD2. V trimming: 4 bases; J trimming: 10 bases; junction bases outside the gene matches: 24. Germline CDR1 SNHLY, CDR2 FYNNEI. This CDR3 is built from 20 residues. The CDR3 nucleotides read TGTGCCAGCAGTGGAACCCCTGAACTCACACTAGCGGGAGTCCTTAGGGAGCAGTTCTTC. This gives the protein CASSGTPELTLAGVLREQFF. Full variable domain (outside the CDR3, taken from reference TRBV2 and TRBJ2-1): EPEVTQTPSHQVTQMGQEVILRCVPISNHLYFYWYRQILGQKVEFLVSFYNNEISEKSEIFDDQFSVERPDGSNFTLKIRSTKLEDSAMYFCASSGTPELTLAGVLREQFFGPGTRLTVL.

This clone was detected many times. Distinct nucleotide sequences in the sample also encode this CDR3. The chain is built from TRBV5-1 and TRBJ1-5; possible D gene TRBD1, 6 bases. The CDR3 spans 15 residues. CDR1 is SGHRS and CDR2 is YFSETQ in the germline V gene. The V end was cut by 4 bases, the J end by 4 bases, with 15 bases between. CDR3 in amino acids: CASSPSGGRNQPQHF. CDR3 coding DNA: TGCGCCAGCAGCCCTTCGGGGGGGCGAAATCAGCCCCAGCATTTT.

The DNA of the CDR3 is TGCGCCAGCAGCTTAATATTAGGGGGCCAGAACACTGAAGCTTTCTTT. It encodes CASSLILGGQNTEAFF. This chain links TRBV5-1 with TRBJ1-1; 7 bases are shared with TRBD1. Germline V CDR1 and CDR2: SGHRS, YFSETQ. This CDR3 has 16 residues. With 2 bases clipped from V and 1 base from J, the junction kept 8 bases outside the gene matches. The entire variable domain, with the rest obtained from reference TRBV5-1 and TRBJ1-1, is as follows: KAGVTQTPRYLIKTRGQQVTLSCSPISGHRSVSWYQQTPGQGLQFLFEYFSETQRNKGNFPGRFSGRQFSNSRSEMNVSTLELGDSALYLCASSLILGGQNTEAFFGQGTRLTVV.

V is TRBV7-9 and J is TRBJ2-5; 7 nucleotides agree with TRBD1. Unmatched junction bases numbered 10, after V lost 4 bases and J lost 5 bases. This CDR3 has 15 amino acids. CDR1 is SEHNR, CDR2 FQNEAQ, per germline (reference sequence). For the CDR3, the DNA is TGTGCCAGCAGCTCGATCCTAAGGGGGCCGGAGACCCAGTACTTC. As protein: CASSSILRGPETQYF.

This CDR3 is CASSLVGGSGSALTQYF. The CDR3 coding sequence is TGTGCCAGCAGCTTGGTCGGGGGTAGCGGGAGTGCGTTGACCCAGTACTTC. This chain uses TRBV5-8 with TRBJ2-5, with 9 bases lining up with TRBD2. The CDR3 is made up of 17 amino acids. Germline V gives CDR1 SGHTS, CDR2 YDEGEE. V was clipped by 0 bases and J by 7 bases; unmatched bases: 13.

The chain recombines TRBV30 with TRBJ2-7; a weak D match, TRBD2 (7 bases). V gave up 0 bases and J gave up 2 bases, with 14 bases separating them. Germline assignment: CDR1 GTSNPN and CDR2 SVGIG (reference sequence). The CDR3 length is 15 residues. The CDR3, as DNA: TGTGCCTGGAGTGTTTGGACTAGGGGGGCCTACGAGCAGTACTTC. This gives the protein CAWSVWTRGAYEQYF.

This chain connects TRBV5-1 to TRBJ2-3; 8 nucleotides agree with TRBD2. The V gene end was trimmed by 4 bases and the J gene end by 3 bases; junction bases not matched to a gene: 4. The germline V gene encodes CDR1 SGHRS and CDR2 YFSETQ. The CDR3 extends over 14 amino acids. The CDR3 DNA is TGCGCCAGCAGCCCGATAGCGGGAACAGATACGCAGTATTTT. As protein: CASSPIAGTDTQYF.

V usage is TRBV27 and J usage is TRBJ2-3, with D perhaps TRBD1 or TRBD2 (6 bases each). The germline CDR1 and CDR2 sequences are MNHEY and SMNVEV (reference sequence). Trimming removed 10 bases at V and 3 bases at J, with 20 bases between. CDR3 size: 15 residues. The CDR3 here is CATSTRGGRTDTQYF. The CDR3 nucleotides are TGTGCCACCTCTACCCGAGGGGGGAGGACAGATACGCAGTATTTT.

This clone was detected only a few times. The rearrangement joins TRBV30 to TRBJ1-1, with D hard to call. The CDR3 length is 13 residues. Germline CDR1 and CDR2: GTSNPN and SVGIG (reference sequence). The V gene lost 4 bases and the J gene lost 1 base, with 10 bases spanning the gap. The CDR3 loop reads CAWIIQRNTEAFF. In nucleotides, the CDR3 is TGTGCCTGGATTATCCAGAGGAACACTGAAGCTTTCTTT.

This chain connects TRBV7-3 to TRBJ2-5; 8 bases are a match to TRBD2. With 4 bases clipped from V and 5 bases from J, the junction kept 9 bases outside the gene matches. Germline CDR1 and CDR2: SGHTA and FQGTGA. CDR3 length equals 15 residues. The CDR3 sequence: CASSSRTSSGETQYF. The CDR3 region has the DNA TGTGCCAGCAGCTCCCGGACTAGCTCGGGGGAGACCCAGTACTTC.

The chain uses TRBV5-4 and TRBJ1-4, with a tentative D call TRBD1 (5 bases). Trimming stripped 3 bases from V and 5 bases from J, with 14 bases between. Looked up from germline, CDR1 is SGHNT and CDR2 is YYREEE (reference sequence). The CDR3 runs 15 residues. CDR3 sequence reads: CASSSAGALNEKLFF. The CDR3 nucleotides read TGTGCCAGCAGCTCAGCCGGGGCGCTAAATGAAAAACTGTTTTTT.

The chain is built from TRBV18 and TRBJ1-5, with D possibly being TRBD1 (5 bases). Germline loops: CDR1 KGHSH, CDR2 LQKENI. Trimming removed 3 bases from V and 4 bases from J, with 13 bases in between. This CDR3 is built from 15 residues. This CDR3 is CASSPGGLGNQPQHF. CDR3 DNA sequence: TGTGCCAGCTCACCCGGGGGTTTGGGAAATCAGCCCCAGCATTTT.

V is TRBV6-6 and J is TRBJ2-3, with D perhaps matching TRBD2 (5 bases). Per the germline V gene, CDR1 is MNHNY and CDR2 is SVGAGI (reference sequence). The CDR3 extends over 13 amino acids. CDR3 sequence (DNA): TGTTCCACGGAGGAGTCTAGCACAGATACGCAGTATTTT. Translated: CSTEESSTDTQYF.

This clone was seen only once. CDR3 residues: CAWSVMRGSRYGYTF. For the CDR3, the DNA is TGTGCCTGGAGTGTAATGCGGGGGTCTCGCTATGGCTACACCTTC. The chain couples TRBV30 to TRBJ1-2; D is possibly TRBD1 (5 bases). Looked up from germline, CDR1 is GTSNPN and CDR2 is SVGIG (reference sequence). The CDR3 length is 15 residues. Trimming took off 0 bases at V and 4 bases at J, with 15 bases between the two ends.

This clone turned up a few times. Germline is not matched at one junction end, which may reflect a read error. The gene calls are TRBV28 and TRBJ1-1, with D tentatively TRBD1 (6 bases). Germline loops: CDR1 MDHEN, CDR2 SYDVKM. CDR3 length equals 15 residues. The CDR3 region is CASLPSTGRNAEAFF. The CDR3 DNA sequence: TGTGCCAGCCTCCCGTCGACAGGTCGGAACGCTGAAGCTTTCTTT.